This T cell receptor (beta chain) is drawn from a study of beta chain features in type 1 diabetes. CD45RO/CCR7/CD25/CD127/CD95/CD27 staining was used to isolate CD4+ naive, central memory, regulatory and stem cell-like memory cells by sorting. Regarding the study as a whole: The analysis here could not establish whether HLA type shapes TCRB rearrangement.

The V end was cut by 3 bases, the J end by 7 bases, with 13 bases between. The CDR3 length is 13 residues. Germline CDR1 and CDR2: KGHSH and LQKENI. As to this clone: Its cognate antigen is unknown.

The entirety of the isolated RNA underwent reverse transcription, so expressed TCRB transcripts were sequenced. Sequencing used immunoSEQ multiplex PCR; TCRdb keeps in-frame clones, though not all of them. The data contain over 700,000 clones, 15% to 20% of them seen just once; the ten biggest clones take up about 0.02%. The sample consisted of naive CD4+ T cells from blood. This TCR was recovered from a woman under 30 in good health. The J gene is TRBJ2-7, the V gene TRBV18; unclear D gene. CDR3 protein: CASSPGPVREQYF. The CDR3 DNA follows: TGTGCCAGCTCACCCGGACCGGTGAGAGAGCAGTACTTC.